This is a list of T cell receptor beta chains from one sample in a study of liver allograft versus peripheral blood T cells. TCRdb fed the reads into MiXCR, producing one record per CDR3 protein. The sample carries roughly 14,000 distinct CDR3 sequences, approximately 22% recorded once. The receptors stem from a human patient who had a liver transplant. Some T cells may have originated in the graft donor. Each CDR3 is given with its conserved first and last residue. D genes are given only for firm matches. Clone size is stated in some rows and not others, as once, few, many or a class when expanded.

d_gene	v_gene	abundance	j_gene	CDR3nt	CDR3aa
TRBD1	TRBV10-3	medium-sized	TRBJ1-2	TGTGCCGCGACAGGGGGAATAAATGGCTACACCTTC	CAATGGINGYTF
NA	TRBV6-1	medium-sized	TRBJ1-2	TGTGCCAGCAGTGAAGGTGGGGACGTCTATGGCTACACCTTC	CASSEGGDVYGYTF
NA	TRBV10-3	many	TRBJ1-4	TGTGCCATCAGTGAGTCGACTCAGGAAAAACTGTTTTTT	CAISESTQEKLFF
NA	TRBV19	many	TRBJ1-4	TGTGCCAGTAGTATATCGGGGGCTGAAAAACTGTTTTTT	CASSISGAEKLFF
NA	TRBV7-9	few	TRBJ1-1	TGTGCCAGCAGCTTTCAGGGGACCAGAACTGAAGCTTTCTTT	CASSFQGTRTEAFF
NA	TRBV6-1	NA	TRBJ1-4	TGTGCCAGCACCGTTTGGTCAACTAATGAAAAACTGTTTTTT	CASTVWSTNEKLFF
NA	TRBV19	NA	TRBJ1-5	TGTGCCAGTAGCACCAGTGATAGCAATCAGCCCCAGCATTTT	CASSTSDSNQPQHF
NA	TRBV19	NA	TRBJ1-2	TGTGCCAGTAGTATAGATACTAGATCCTACACCTTC	CASSIDTRSYTF
TRBD2	TRBV29-1	NA	TRBJ2-3	TGCAGCGTTGATGGGCGGGGGGGTCGCACAGATACGCAGTATTTT	CSVDGRGGRTDTQYF
NA	TRBV20-1	NA	TRBJ1-3	TGCAGTGCTGCCAGCATTAGCTCTGGAAACACCATATATTTT	CSAASISSGNTIYF
TRBD2	TRBV20-1	NA	TRBJ2-1	TGCAGTGCTAACGGACTAGCGGGGGGCCCCTCCTTTAGTGAGCAGTTCTTC	CSANGLAGGPSFSEQFF
NA	TRBV6-2/TRBV6-3	medium-sized	TRBJ1-5	TGTGCCAGCAGGGCGACAGGTTCAAATCAGCCCCAGCATTTT	CASRATGSNQPQHF
NA	TRBV19	few	TRBJ1-4	TGTGCCAGCAGCCCGGGACCAGCAACTAATGAAAAACTGTTTTTT	CASSPGPATNEKLFF
NA	TRBV13	medium-sized	TRBJ1-3	TGTGCCAGCAGCTTAACTGCCTCTGGAAACACCATATATTTT	CASSLTASGNTIYF
TRBD2	TRBV25-1	NA	TRBJ2-2	TGTGCCAGCAGGACTAGCGGGGGCACCGGGGAGCTGTTTTTT	CASRTSGGTGELFF
NA	TRBV18	NA	TRBJ1-5	TGTGCCAGCTCTCCTCCAGGAAACGGGCAGCCCCAGCATTTT	CASSPPGNGQPQHF
TRBD1	TRBV11-2	NA	TRBJ1-4	TGTGCCAGCAGTCGTCGTCCGGGACAGGGGGCAACTAATGAAAAACTGTTTTTT	CASSRRPGQGATNEKLFF
NA	TRBV12-3/TRBV12-4	NA	TRBJ1-2	TGTGCCAGCAGTTTAGGACAGGCTCAATATTATGGCTACACCTTC	CASSLGQAQYYGYTF
NA	TRBV29-1	large	TRBJ1-2	TGCAGCGTTGACGGGCAGGCTACTAACTATGGCTACACCTTC	CSVDGQATNYGYTF
NA	TRBV6-1	medium-sized	TRBJ1-2	TGTGCCAGCAGTGACGCGCGGGGGGGATCGTGGGGCTACACCTTC	CASSDARGGSWGYTF
NA	TRBV6-5	many	TRBJ1-2	TGTGCCAGCACCCCTGTACAGGGAGCCTATGGCTACACCTTC	CASTPVQGAYGYTF
NA	TRBV18	few	TRBJ2-7	TGTGCCAGCTCACCTCAACAGGGAGTCTACGAGCAGTACTTC	CASSPQQGVYEQYF
NA	TRBV27	NA	TRBJ1-1	TGTGCCAGCAGTATACTCCCAACCATGAACACTGAAGCTTTCTTT	CASSILPTMNTEAFF
NA	TRBV20-1	few	TRBJ1-1	TGCAGTGCTTGGGACTTCCCGAACACTGAAGCTTTCTTT	CSAWDFPNTEAFF
NA	TRBV7-2	NA	TRBJ2-2	TGTGCCAGCAGCTTAGCGGGGACCGGGGAGCTGTTTTTT	CASSLAGTGELFF
NA	TRBV6-6	few	TRBJ1-1	TGTGCCAGCGGGGACCCAGAGGGAGTGAACACTGAAGCTTTCTTT	CASGDPEGVNTEAFF
NA	TRBV19	few	TRBJ2-3	TGTGCCAGTAGCGAGGACAGAAGCACAGATACGCAGTATTTT	CASSEDRSTDTQYF